This T cell receptor beta chain was found in a study of blood T cell repertoires in COVID-19. Sequencing used immunoSEQ multiplex PCR; TCRdb keeps in-frame clones, though not all of them. Among around 130,000 clones listed, around 82% were seen once. The CDR3 contains 15 residues. Germline lookup yields CDR1 KGHSH and CDR2 LQKENI. V lost 6 bases to trimming and J lost 4 bases; unmatched junction nucleotides: 11. The chain combines TRBV18 with TRBJ1-1; TRBD1 agrees at 7 bases. This TCR was sampled from a man in his fifties or sixties with acute or convalescent COVID-19. Sequenced material: peripheral blood. The CDR3 sequence: CASSPVVTGPTEAFF. The CDR3 nucleotides read TGTGCCAGCTCCCCCGTGGTGACAGGGCCCACTGAAGCTTTCTTT.